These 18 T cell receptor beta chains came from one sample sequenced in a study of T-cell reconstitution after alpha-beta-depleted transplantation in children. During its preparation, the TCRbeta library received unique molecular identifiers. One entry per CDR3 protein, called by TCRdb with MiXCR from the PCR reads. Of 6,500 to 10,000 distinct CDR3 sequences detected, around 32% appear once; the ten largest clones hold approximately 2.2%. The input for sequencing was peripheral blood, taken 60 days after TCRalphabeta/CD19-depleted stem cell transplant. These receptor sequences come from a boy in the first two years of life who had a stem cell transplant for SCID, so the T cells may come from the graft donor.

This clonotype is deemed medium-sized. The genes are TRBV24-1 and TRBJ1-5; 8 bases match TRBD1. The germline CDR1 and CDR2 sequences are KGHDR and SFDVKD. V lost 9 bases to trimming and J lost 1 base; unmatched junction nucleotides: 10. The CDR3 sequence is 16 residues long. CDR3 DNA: TGTGCCACCCAATCGGGACAGGCCTACAGCAATCAGCCCCAGCATTTT. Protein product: CATQSGQAYSNQPQHF.

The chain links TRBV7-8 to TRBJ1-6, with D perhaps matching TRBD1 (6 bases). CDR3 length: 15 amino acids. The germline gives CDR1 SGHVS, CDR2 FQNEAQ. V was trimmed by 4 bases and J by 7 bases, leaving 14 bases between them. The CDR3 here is CASSSVQGRNSPLHF. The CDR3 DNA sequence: TGTGCCAGCAGCTCTGTACAGGGCCGGAATTCACCCCTCCACTTT.

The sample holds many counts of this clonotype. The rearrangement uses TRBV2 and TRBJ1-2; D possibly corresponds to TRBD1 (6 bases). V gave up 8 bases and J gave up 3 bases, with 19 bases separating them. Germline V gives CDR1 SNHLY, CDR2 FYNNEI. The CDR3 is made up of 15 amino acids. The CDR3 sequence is CASPGSPGQDYGYTF. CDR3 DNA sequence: TGTGCCAGCCCAGGCTCGCCGGGACAAGACTATGGCTACACCTTC.

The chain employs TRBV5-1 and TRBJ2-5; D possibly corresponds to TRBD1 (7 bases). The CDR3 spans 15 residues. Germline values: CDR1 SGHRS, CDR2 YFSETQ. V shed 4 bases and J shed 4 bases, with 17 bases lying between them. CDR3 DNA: TGCGCCAGCAGCCTACCCGGGGGACAGATAGAGACCCAGTACTTC. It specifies CASSLPGGQIETQYF.

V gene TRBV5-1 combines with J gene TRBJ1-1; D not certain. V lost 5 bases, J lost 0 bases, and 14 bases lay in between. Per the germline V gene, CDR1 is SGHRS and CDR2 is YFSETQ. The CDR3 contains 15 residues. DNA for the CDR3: TGCGCCAGCAGTGGGTCTAGCCAAATGAACACTGAAGCTTTCTTT. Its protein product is CASSGSSQMNTEAFF.

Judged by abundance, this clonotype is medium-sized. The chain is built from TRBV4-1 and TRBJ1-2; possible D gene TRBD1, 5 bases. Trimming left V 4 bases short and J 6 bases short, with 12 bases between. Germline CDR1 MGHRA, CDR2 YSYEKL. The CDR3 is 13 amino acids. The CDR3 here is CASSPSGRNGYTF. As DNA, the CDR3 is TGCGCCAGCAGCCCGTCAGGGAGAAATGGCTACACCTTC.

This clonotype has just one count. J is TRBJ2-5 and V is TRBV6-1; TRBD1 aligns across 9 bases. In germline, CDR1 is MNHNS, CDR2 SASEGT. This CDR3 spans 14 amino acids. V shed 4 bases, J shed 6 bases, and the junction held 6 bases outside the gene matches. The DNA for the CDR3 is TGTGCCAGCAGTGGCCGGGACAGGGTCAAGACCCAGTACTTC. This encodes CASSGRDRVKTQYF.

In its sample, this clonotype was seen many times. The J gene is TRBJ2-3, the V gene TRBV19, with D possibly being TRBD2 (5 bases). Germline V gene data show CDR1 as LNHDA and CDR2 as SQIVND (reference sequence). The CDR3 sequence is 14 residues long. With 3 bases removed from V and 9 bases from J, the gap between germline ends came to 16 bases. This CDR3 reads CASSISGLGGTQYF. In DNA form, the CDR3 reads TGTGCCAGTAGTATCTCTGGGTTAGGAGGAACGCAGTATTTT.

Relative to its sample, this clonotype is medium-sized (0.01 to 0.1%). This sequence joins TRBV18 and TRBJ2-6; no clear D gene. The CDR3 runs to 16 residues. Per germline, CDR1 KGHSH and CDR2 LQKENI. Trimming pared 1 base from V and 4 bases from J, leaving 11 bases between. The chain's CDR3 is CASSPLFPFGANVLTF. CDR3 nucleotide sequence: TGTGCCAGCTCACCACTTTTTCCTTTCGGGGCCAACGTCCTGACTTTC. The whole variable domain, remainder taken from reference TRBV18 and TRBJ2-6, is NAGVMQNPRHLVRRRGQEARLRCSPMKGHSHVYWYRQLPEEGLKFMVYLQKENIIDESGMPKERFSAEFPKEGPSILRIQQVVRGDSAAYFCASSPLFPFGANVLTFGAGSRLTVL.

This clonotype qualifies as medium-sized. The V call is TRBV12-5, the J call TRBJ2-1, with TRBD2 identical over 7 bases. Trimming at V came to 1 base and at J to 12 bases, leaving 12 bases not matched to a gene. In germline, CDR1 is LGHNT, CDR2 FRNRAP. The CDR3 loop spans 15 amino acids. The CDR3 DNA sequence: TGTGCTAGTGGTTTGGAGGTCCTGTCGTGGGGGGGGCAGTTCTTC. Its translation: CASGLEVLSWGGQFF.

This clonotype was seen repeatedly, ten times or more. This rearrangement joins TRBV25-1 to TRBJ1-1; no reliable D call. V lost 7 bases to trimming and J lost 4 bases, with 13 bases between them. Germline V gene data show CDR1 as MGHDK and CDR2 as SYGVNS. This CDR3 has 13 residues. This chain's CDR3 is CASIRAAGTEAFF. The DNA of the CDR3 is TGTGCCAGCATTCGAGCGGCGGGCACTGAAGCTTTCTTT.

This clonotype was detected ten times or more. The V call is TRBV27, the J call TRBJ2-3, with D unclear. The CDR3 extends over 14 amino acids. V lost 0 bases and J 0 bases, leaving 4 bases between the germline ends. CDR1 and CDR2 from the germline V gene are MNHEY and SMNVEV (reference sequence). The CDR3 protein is CASSLSASTDTQYF. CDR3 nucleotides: TGTGCCAGCAGTTTATCGGCAAGCACAGATACGCAGTATTTT.

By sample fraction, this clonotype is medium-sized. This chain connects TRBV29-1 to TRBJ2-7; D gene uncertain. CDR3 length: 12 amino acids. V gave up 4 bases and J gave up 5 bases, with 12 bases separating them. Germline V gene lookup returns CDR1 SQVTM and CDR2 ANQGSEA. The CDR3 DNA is TGCAGCGTTGGAGTGGTTTGGGACGAGCAGTACTTC. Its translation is CSVGVVWDEQYF.

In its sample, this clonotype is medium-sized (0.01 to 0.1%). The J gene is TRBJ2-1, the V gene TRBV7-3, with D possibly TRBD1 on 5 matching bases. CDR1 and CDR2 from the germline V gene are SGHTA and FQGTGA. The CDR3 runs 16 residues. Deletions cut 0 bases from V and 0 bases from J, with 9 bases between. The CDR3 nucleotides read TGTGCCAGCAGCTTAACTCTGGGGCGCTCCTACAATGAGCAGTTCTTC. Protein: CASSLTLGRSYNEQFF. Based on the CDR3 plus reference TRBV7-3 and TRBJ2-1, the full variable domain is GAGVSQTPSNKVTEKGKYVELRCDPISGHTALYWYRQSLGQGPEFLIYFQGTGAADDSGLPNDRFFAVRPEGSVSTLKIQRTERGDSAVYLCASSLTLGRSYNEQFFGPGTRLTVL.

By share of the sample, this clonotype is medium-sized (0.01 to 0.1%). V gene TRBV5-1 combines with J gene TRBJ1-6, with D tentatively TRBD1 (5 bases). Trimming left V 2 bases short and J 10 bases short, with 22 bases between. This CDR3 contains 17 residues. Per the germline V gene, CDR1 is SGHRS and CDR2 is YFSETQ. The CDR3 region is CASSFLPDSLKGSPLHF. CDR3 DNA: TGCGCCAGCAGCTTCTTACCAGACAGTCTGAAAGGGTCACCCCTCCACTTT.

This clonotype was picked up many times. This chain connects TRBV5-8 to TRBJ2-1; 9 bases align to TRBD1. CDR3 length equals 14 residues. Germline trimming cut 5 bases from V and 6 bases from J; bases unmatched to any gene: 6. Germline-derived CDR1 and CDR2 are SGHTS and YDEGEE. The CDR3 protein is CASRGTGRGNEQFF. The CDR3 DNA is TGTGCCAGCAGGGGGACAGGGAGGGGCAATGAGCAGTTCTTC.

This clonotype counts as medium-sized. CDR3 nucleotide sequence: TGTGCCAGCAGTTACTCGAGTCCGAAATACACTGAAGCTTTCTTT. It codes for CASSYSSPKYTEAFF. V and J are TRBV6-5 and TRBJ1-1; no reliable D call. The CDR3 sequence is 15 residues long. CDR1 is MNHEY, CDR2 SVGAGI, per germline. Between the trimmed V and J ends, which lost 0 bases and 3 bases, there was a span of 11 bases.

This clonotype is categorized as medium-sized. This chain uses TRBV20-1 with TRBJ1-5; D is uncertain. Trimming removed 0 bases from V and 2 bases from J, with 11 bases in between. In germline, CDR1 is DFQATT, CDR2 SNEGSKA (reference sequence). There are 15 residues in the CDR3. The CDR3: CSARETGFCNQPQHF. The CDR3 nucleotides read TGCAGTGCTAGAGAGACGGGCTTTTGCAATCAGCCCCAGCATTTT.